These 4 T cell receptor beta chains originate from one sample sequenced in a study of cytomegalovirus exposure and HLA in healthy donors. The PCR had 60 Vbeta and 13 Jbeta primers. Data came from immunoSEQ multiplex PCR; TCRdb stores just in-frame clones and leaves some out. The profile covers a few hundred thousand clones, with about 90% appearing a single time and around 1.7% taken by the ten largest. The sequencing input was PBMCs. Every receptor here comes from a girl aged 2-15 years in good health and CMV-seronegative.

The CDR3 reads CASSSPMRGGYEQYF. CDR3 coding DNA: TGTGCCAGCAGCTCCCCGATGCGGGGGGGGTACGAGCAGTACTTC. V and J are TRBV7-9 and TRBJ2-7; 9 bases are a match to TRBD2. The CDR3 length is 15 residues. CDR1 and CDR2 (germline): SEHNR, FQNEAQ (reference sequence). Trimming removed 4 bases from V and 4 bases from J; junction bases left unmatched: 8. The variable domain in full, completed from reference TRBV7-9 and TRBJ2-7, reads DTGVSQNPRHKITKRGQNVTFRCDPISEHNRLYWYRQTLGQGPEFLTYFQNEAQLEKSRLLSDRFSAERPKGSFSTLEIQRTEQGDSAMYLCASSSPMRGGYEQYFGPGTRLTVT.

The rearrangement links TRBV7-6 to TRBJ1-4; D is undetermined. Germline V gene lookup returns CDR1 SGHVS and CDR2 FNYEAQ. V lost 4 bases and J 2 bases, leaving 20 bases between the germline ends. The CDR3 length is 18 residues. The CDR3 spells CASSWRELGGSTNEKLFF. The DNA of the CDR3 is TGTGCCAGCAGCTGGAGAGAGTTAGGCGGCTCTACTAATGAAAAACTGTTTTTT.

The CDR3 region has the DNA TGTGCCAGCGGCAGGCCTCCTGGGGCCAACGTCCTGACTTTC. It encodes CASGRPPGANVLTF. The rearrangement links TRBV11-2 to TRBJ2-6; D not resolved. With 8 bases removed from V and 2 bases from J, the gap between germline ends came to 10 bases. Per germline, CDR1 SGHAT and CDR2 FQNNGV. The CDR3 consists of 14 residues. Based on the CDR3 plus reference TRBV11-2 and TRBJ2-6, the full variable domain is EAGVAQSPRYKIIEKRQSVAFWCNPISGHATLYWYQQILGQGPKLLIQFQNNGVVDDSQLPKDRFSAERLKGVDSTLKIQPAKLEDSAVYLCASGRPPGANVLTFGAGSRLTVL.

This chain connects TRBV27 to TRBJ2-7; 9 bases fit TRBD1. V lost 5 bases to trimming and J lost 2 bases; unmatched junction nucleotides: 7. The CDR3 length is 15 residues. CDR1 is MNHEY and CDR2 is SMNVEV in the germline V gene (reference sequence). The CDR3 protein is CASSPRDRAPYEQYF. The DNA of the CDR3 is TGTGCCAGCAGTCCACGGGACAGGGCGCCCTACGAGCAGTACTTC.